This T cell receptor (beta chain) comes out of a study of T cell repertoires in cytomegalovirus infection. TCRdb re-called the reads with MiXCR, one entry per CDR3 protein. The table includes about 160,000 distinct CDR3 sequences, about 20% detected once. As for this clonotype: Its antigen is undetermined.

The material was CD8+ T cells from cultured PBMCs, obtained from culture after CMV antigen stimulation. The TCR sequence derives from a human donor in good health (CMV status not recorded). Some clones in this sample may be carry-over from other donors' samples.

DNA of the CDR3: TGTGCCAGCAGTTTTTTTCCCCTAAGACAGCCAGACCAAGATAATTCACCCCTCCACTTT. It encodes CASSFFPLRQPDQDNSPLHF. This chain links TRBV27 with TRBJ1-6, with D perhaps matching TRBD1 (5 bases). Per germline, CDR1 MNHEY and CDR2 SMNVEV (reference sequence). Trimming pared 3 bases from V and 5 bases from J, leaving 26 bases between. This CDR3 is 20 amino acids long.